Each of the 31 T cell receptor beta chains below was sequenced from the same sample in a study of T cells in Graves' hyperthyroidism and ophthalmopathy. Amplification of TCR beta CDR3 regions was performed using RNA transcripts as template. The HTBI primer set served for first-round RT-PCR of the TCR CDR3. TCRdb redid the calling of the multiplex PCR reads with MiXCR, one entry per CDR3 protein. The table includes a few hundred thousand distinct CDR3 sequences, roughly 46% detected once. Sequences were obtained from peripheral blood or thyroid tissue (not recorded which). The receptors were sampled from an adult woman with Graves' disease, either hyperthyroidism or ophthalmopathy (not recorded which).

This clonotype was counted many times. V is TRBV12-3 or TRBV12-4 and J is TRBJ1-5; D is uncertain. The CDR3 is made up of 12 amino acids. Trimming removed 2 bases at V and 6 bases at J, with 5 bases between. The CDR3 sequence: CASSLISQPQHF. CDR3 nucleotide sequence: TGTGCCAGCAGTTTAATAAGTCAGCCCCAGCATTTT.

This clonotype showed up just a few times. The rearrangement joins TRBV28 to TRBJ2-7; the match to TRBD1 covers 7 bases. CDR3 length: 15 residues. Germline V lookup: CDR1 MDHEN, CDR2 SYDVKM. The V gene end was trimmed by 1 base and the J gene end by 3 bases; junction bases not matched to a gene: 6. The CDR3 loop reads CASSLLGQRIYEQYF. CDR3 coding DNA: TGTGCCAGCAGTTTATTGGGACAGAGGATCTACGAGCAGTACTTC.

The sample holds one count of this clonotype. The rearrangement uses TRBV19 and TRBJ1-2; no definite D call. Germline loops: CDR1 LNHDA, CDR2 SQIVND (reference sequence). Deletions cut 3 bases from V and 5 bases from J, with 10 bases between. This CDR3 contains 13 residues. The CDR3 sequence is CASSIVPEYGYTF. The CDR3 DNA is TGTGCCAGTAGTATTGTTCCAGAATATGGCTACACCTTC.

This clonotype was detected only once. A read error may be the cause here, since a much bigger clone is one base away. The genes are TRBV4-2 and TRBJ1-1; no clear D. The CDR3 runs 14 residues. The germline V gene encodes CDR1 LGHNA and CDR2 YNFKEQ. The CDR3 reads CASSQVGRRGEALF. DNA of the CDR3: TGTGCCAGCAGCCAAGTCGGGCGGCGCGGTGAAGCTTTATTT.

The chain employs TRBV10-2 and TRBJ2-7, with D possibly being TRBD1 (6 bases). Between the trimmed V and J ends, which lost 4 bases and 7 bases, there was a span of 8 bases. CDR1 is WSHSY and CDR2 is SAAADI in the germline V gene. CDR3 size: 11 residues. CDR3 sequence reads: CASSVRGEQYF. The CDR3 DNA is TGCGCCAGCAGTGTCAGGGGTGAGCAGTACTTC.

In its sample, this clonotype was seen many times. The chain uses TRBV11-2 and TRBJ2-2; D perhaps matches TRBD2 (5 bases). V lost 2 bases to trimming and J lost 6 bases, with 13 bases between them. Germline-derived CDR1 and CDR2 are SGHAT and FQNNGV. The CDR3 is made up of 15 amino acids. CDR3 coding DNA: TGTGCCAGCAGCTTAATGGGAGCGTTCGCCGGGGAGCTGTTTTTT. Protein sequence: CASSLMGAFAGELFF.

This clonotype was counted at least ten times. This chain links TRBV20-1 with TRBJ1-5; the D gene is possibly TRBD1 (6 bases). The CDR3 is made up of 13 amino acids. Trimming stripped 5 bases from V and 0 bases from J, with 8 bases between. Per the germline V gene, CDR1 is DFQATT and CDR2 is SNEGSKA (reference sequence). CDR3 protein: CSARTVSNQPQHF. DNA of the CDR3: TGCAGTGCTCGGACAGTTAGCAATCAGCCCCAGCATTTT.

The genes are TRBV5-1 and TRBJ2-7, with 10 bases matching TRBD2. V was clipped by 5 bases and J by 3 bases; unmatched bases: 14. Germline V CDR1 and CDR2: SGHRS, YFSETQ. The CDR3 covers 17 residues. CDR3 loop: CASSIGSGRASLYEQYF. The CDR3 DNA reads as TGCGCCAGCAGTATTGGAAGCGGGAGGGCCTCCCTCTACGAGCAGTACTTC.

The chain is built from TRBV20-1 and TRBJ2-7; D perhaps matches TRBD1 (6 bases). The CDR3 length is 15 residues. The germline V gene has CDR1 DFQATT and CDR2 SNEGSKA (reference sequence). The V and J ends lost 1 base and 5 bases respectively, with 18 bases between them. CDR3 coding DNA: TGCAGTGCTAGAGGGGACGCAGGGGTCCACCACGAGCAGTACTTC. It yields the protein CSARGDAGVHHEQYF.

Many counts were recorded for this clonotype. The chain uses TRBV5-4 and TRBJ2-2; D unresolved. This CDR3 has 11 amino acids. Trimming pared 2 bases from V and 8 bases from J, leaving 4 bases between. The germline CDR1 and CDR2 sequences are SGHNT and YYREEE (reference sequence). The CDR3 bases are TGTGCCAGCAGCTTCAGGGGGGAGCTGTTTTTT. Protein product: CASSFRGELFF.

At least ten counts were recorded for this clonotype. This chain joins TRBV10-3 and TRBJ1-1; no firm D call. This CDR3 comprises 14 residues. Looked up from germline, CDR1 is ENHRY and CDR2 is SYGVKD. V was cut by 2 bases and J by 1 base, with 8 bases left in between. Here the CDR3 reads CAISEAVRNTEAFF. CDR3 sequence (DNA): TGTGCCATCAGTGAGGCGGTCAGGAACACTGAAGCTTTCTTT.

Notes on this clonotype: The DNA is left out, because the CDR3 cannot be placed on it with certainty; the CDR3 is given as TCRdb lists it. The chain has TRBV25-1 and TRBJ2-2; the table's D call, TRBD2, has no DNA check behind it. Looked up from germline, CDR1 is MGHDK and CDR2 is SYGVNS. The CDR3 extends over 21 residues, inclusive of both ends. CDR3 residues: CASSIYLCSGTSGSGAGELFF.

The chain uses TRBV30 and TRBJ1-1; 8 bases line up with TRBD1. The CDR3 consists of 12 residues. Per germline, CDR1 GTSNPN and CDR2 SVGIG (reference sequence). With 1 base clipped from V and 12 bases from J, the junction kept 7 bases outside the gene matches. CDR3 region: CAWSAPGGITFF. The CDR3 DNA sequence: TGTGCCTGGAGTGCCCCAGGGGGCATAACTTTCTTT.

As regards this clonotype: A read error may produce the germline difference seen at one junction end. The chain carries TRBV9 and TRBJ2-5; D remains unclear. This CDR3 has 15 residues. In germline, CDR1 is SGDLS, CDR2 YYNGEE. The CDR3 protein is CAISVEDREAETQYF. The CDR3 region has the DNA TGTGCCATCAGCGTTGAAGATCGAGAAGCAGAGACCCAGTACTTC.

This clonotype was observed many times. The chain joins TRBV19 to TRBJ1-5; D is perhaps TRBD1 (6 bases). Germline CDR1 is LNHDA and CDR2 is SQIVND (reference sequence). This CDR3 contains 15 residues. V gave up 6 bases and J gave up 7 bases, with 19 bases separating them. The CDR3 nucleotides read TGTGCCAGTAGGACGTTTGGGGGCGCCGGGCAGCCCCAGCATTTT. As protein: CASRTFGGAGQPQHF.

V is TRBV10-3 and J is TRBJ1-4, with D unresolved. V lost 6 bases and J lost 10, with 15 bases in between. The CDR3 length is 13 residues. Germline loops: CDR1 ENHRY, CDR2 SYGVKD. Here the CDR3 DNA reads TGTGCCATCAGGAGCGGGATCTCTGGAAAACTGTTTTTT. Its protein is CAIRSGISGKLFF.

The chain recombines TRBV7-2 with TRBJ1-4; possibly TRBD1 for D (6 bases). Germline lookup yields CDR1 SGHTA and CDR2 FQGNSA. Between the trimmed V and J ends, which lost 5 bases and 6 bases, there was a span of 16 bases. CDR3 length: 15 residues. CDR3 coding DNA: TGTGCCAGCAGCCGGAGCGGGACAAGGGATGAAAAACTGTTTTTT. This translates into CASSRSGTRDEKLFF.

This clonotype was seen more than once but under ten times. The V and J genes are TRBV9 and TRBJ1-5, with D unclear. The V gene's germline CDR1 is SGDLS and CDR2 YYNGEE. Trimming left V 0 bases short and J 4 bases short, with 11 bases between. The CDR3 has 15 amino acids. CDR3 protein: CASSVAGVSNQPQHF. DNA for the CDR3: TGTGCCAGCAGCGTAGCCGGGGTATCGAATCAGCCCCAGCATTTT.

CDR3 in DNA: TGTGCCAGCAGTAACCCACAGGGGTCAGTCGGGGACATTCAGTACTTC. Amino acid sequence: CASSNPQGSVGDIQYF. The chain links TRBV6-5 to TRBJ2-4, with 7 positions matching TRBD1. Germline values: CDR1 MNHEY, CDR2 SVGAGI. The CDR3 totals 16 residues. Trimming cost V 5 bases and J 8 bases; bases outside gene matches: 15.

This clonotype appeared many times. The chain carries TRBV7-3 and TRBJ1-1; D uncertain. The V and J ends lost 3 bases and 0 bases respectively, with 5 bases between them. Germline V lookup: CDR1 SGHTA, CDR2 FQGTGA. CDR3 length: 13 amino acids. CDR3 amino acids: CASSFDMNTEAFF. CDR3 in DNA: TGTGCCAGCAGCTTTGATATGAACACTGAAGCTTTCTTT.

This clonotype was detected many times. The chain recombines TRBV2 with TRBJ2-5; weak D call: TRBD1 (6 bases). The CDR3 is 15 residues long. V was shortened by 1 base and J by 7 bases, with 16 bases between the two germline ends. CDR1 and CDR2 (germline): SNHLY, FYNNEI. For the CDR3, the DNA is TGTGCCAGCAGTGAAGTGGGACCCCGAGGGGGGACCCAGTACTTC. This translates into CASSEVGPRGGTQYF.

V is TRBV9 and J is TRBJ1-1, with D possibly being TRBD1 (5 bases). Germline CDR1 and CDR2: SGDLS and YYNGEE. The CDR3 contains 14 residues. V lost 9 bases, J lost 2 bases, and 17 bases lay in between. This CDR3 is CATGGGAGNTEAFF. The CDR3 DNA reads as TGTGCCACCGGAGGAGGGGCTGGAAACACTGAAGCTTTCTTT.

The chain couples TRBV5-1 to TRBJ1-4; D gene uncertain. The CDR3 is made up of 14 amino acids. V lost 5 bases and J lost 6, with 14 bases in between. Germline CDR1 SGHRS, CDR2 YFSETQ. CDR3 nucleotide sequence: TGCGCCAGCAGTTCTGACGTAACCGATGAAAAACTGTTTTTT. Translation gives CASSSDVTDEKLFF.

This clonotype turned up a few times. Written as DNA, the CDR3 is TGTGCCAGCAGTCTAAGGGGACGGGACACCGGGGAGCTGTTTTTT. Translated: CASSLRGRDTGELFF. The chain combines TRBV27 with TRBJ2-2, with D tentatively TRBD1 or TRBD2 (5 bases each). Trimming left V 5 bases short and J 3 bases short, with 13 bases between. The germline V gene encodes CDR1 MNHEY and CDR2 SMNVEV (reference sequence). This CDR3 has 15 amino acids.

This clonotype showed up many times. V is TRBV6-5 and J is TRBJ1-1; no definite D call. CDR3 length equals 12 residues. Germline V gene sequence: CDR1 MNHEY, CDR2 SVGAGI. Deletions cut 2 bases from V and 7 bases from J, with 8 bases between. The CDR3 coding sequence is TGTGCCAGCAGTTACGTCCACGGTGAAGCTTTCTTT. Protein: CASSYVHGEAFF.

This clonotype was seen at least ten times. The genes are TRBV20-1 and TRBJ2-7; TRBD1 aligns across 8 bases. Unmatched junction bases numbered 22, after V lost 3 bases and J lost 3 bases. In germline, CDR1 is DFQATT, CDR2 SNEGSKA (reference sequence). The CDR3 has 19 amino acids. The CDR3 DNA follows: TGCAGTGCTAGGGAACCACCGGGACAGGCTAAGGGGAACGTCTACGAGCAGTACTTC. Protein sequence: CSAREPPGQAKGNVYEQYF.

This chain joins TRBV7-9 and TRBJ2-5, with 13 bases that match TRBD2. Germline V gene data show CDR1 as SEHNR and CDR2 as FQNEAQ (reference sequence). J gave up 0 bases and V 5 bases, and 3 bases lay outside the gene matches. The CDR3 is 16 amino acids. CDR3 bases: TGTGCCAGCAGCGGGACTAGCGGGATGAACCAAGAGACCCAGTACTTC. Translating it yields CASSGTSGMNQETQYF. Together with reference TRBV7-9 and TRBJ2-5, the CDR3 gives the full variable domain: DTGVSQNPRHKITKRGQNVTFRCDPISEHNRLYWYRQTLGQGPEFLTYFQNEAQLEKSRLLSDRFSAERPKGSFSTLEIQRTEQGDSAMYLCASSGTSGMNQETQYFGPGTRLLVL.

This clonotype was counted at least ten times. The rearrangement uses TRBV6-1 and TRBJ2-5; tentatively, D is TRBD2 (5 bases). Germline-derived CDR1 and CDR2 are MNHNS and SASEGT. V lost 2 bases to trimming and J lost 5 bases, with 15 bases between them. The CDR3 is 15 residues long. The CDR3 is CASSEIWEFGETQYF. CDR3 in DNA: TGTGCCAGCAGTGAAATCTGGGAGTTTGGGGAGACCCAGTACTTC.

The CDR3 region has the DNA TGTGCCAGCAGCGTAGGTGGGACAGGCACAACACAGTACTTC. It specifies CASSVGGTGTTQYF. V usage is TRBV2 and J usage is TRBJ2-7; 8 nucleotides line up with TRBD1. The J segment lost 10 bases and the V segment lost 6 bases, leaving 14 bases of the junction unmatched. The CDR3 is 14 residues long. Germline loops: CDR1 SNHLY, CDR2 FYNNEI.

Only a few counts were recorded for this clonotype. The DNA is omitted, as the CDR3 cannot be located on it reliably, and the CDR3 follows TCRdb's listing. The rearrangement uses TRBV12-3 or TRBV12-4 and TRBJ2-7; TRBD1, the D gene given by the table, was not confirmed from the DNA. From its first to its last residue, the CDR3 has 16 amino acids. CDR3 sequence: CASSWGSGSSSGTEIF.

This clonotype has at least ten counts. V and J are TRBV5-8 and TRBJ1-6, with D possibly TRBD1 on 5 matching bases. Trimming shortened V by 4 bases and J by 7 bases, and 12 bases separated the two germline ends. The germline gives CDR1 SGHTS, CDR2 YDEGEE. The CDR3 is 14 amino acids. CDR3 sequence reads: CASSQGQQNSPLHF. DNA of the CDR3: TGTGCCAGCAGCCAGGGTCAGCAGAATTCACCCCTCCACTTT.